The rows below give T cell receptor beta chains drawn from one sample of a study of cytomegalovirus exposure and HLA in healthy donors. This table comes from immunoSEQ multiplex PCR, and its TCRdb copy is limited to in-frame clones, with some not included. The top ten hold roughly 3.1% of the sample, which has approximately 220,000 clones, about four fifths seen once. The material sequenced was PBMCs. The receptors come from a man aged 25 to 40 in good health and CMV-seronegative. CDR3s include the opening cysteine and the closing phenylalanine or tryptophan. Fields, in order: clone size, J gene, D gene, V gene, CDR3 DNA, CDR3 protein. D genes are given only for firm matches. Clone size is shown for a subset of rows, as once, few, many or a class of expanded clone.

clone_size: few
j_call: TRBJ2-2
d_call: NA
v_call: TRBV5-1
cdr3_nt: TGCGCCAGCAGCTTGGTTCCGTACTCCGGGGAGCTGTTTTTT
cdr3_aa: CASSLVPYSGELFF

clone_size: NA
j_call: TRBJ1-1
d_call: TRBD1
v_call: TRBV4-3
cdr3_nt: TGCGCCAGCAGCCAAGATCGAGGGCCGACAGGGGGAGGCACTGAAGCTTTCTTT
cdr3_aa: CASSQDRGPTGGGTEAFF

clone_size: NA
j_call: TRBJ2-1
d_call: TRBD1
v_call: TRBV2
cdr3_nt: TGTGCCAGCAAAGGAGGGACAGGGGGGGAAGGCGAGCAGTTCTTC
cdr3_aa: CASKGGTGGEGEQFF

clone_size: NA
j_call: TRBJ1-2
d_call: TRBD1
v_call: TRBV6-5
cdr3_nt: TGTGCCAGCAGGCCCACAGGGGGTAACTATGGCTACACCTTC
cdr3_aa: CASRPTGGNYGYTF

clone_size: NA
j_call: TRBJ2-2
d_call: TRBD1
v_call: TRBV15
cdr3_nt: TGTGCCAGCCGCTTGGGGGACAGGAGACTTGCGGGGGAGCTGTTTTTT
cdr3_aa: CASRLGDRRLAGELFF

clone_size: NA
j_call: TRBJ1-1
d_call: NA
v_call: TRBV15
cdr3_nt: TGTGCCACCAGCAGAGATTTGGCGAACACTGAAGCTTTCTTT
cdr3_aa: CATSRDLANTEAFF

clone_size: NA
j_call: TRBJ2-3
d_call: TRBD2
v_call: TRBV10-3
cdr3_nt: TGTGCCATCATGGGAGGGAGCACAGATACGCAGTATTTT
cdr3_aa: CAIMGGSTDTQYF

clone_size: NA
j_call: TRBJ2-1
d_call: TRBD2
v_call: TRBV27
cdr3_nt: TGTGCCAGCCTGAATAGCGGGGGGGCCGGGAATGAGCAGTTCTTC
cdr3_aa: CASLNSGGAGNEQFF

clone_size: NA
j_call: TRBJ2-7
d_call: NA
v_call: TRBV27
cdr3_nt: TGTGCCAGCAGTTTAAGGCCCGGAACTAGAGAATACGAGCAGTACTTC
cdr3_aa: CASSLRPGTREYEQYF

clone_size: NA
j_call: TRBJ2-1
d_call: NA
v_call: TRBV11-2
cdr3_nt: TGTGCCAGCAGCATAAGATTAGGGGCAGAGCAGTTCTTC
cdr3_aa: CASSIRLGAEQFF

clone_size: once
j_call: TRBJ2-5
d_call: NA
v_call: TRBV18
cdr3_nt: TGTGCCAGCTCAAAAGACAAGTCCCAGTACTTC
cdr3_aa: CASSKDKSQYF

clone_size: NA
j_call: TRBJ2-7
d_call: TRBD2
v_call: TRBV6-4
cdr3_nt: TGTGCCAGCAGTGATCGGGGGGGTACCTACGAGCAGTACTTC
cdr3_aa: CASSDRGGTYEQYF

clone_size: once
j_call: TRBJ2-5
d_call: TRBD2
v_call: TRBV7-8
cdr3_nt: TGTGCCAGCAGCTTACCTAGCGGGGAACAAGAGACCCAGTACTTC
cdr3_aa: CASSLPSGEQETQYF

clone_size: NA
j_call: TRBJ2-3
d_call: NA
v_call: TRBV5-6
cdr3_nt: TGTGCCAGCAGCTTGGATCTCAGGGGCACAGATACGCAGTATTTT
cdr3_aa: CASSLDLRGTDTQYF

clone_size: few
j_call: TRBJ1-1
d_call: NA
v_call: TRBV12-5
cdr3_nt: TGTGCTAGTGGTTCGGGGGGGAACACTGAAGCTTTCTTT
cdr3_aa: CASGSGGNTEAFF